Shown below are 30 T cell receptor beta chains from a single sample sequenced in a study of CXCR3-negative and CXCR3-positive naive CD8 T cells. Whole-study results and caveats: CXCR3-expressing naive cells carried TRB CDR3s more hydrophobic than those of CXCR3-negative naive cells.

The TRB libraries of cDNA were built by UMI-labeled 5' RACE. From the 5' RACE reads, TCRdb lists one entry per CDR3 protein and no DNA. This sample's clone table lists 130,000 to 150,000 distinct CDR3 sequences. These receptors' targets are unknown. The sample consisted of naive CXCR3+ CD8+ T cells from blood. Subset specified: CD45RO-CCR7+CD27+CD95- naive CD8+ T cells expressing CXCR3 (TNR3+). The source is a human donor in good health. Some clones in this sample may be carry-over from other donors' samples.

The rearrangement links TRBV28 to TRBJ2-7; checking the TCRdb D call of TRBD2 is not possible without DNA. Germline V gene sequence: CDR1 MDHEN, CDR2 SYDVKM. CDR3 length: 18 residues. The CDR3 here is CASSYDPLVTGRKNEQYF.

Here the CDR3 reads CSVAIWVLRRTEAFF. The V gene is TRBV29-1, the J gene TRBJ1-1. The CDR3 has 15 residues. Germline CDR1 and CDR2: SQVTM and ANQGSEA.

The gene calls are TRBV28 and TRBJ2-1; TCRdb lists TRBD1, though no DNA is available to test this call. The CDR3 extends over 15 amino acids. The V gene's germline CDR1 is MDHEN and CDR2 SYDVKM. CDR3 sequence: CASSFQLGQGAGQFF.

The chain uses TRBV12-3 or TRBV12-4 and TRBJ2-2. This CDR3 is built from 15 residues. The CDR3 is CASTQLQTNTGELFF.

The chain couples TRBV5-6 to TRBJ2-7; as DNA is missing, the TRBD2 call by TCRdb cannot be tested. Germline loops: CDR1 SGHDT, CDR2 YYEEEE. This CDR3 has 14 amino acids. The CDR3 loop reads CASSIGAGPYEQYF.

The V and J genes are TRBV11-2 and TRBJ2-5; the D call from TCRdb, TRBD1, cannot be confirmed without DNA. From germline, CDR1 is SGHAT and CDR2 FQNNGV. The CDR3 is made up of 16 amino acids. This chain's CDR3 is CASSVPSGTRPETQYF.

The chain recombines TRBV7-9 with TRBJ2-7; TCRdb designates TRBD2, a call that cannot be tested without DNA. In germline, CDR1 is SEHNR, CDR2 FQNEAQ (reference sequence). CDR3 length: 13 amino acids. CDR3 loop: CASSYSTRDEQYF.

This sequence joins TRBV25-1 and TRBJ2-3; TCRdb's D call, TRBD2, is unchecked because there is no DNA. The CDR3 spans 15 residues. The germline CDR1 and CDR2 sequences are MGHDK and SYGVNS. CDR3 protein: CASSGPSGNPDTQYF.

The chain employs TRBV2 and TRBJ1-2; TCRdb calls TRBD1, which cannot be checked without DNA. The germline V gene encodes CDR1 SNHLY and CDR2 FYNNEI. This CDR3 is 16 amino acids long. The CDR3 is CASSDQDIIVNYGYTF. Full variable domain (rest looked up from reference TRBV2 and TRBJ1-2): EPEVTQTPSHQVTQMGQEVILRCVPISNHLYFYWYRQILGQKVEFLVSFYNNEISEKSEIFDDQFSVERPDGSNFTLKIRSTKLEDSAMYFCASSDQDIIVNYGYTFGSGTRLTVV.

This chain links TRBV21-1 with TRBJ2-6; TCRdb's D call of TRBD1 is untestable without DNA. TRBV21-1 is labeled a pseudogene. The CDR3 loop spans 19 amino acids. CDR3 region: CASRCPPDIFISGANVLTF.

V and J are TRBV15 and TRBJ2-1; the TCRdb D gene call, TRBD1, has no DNA to confirm it. The V gene's germline CDR1 is LNHNV and CDR2 YYDKDF (reference sequence). The CDR3 runs to 15 residues. The CDR3 here is CATSRNRDSYNEQFF. The full variable domain, rest sourced from reference TRBV15 and TRBJ2-1, is DAMVIQNPRYQVTQFGKPVTLSCSQTLNHNVMYWYQQKSSQAPKLLFHYYDKDFNNEADTPDNFQSRRPNTSFCFLDIRSPGLGDTAMYLCATSRNRDSYNEQFFGPGTRLTVL.

CDR3: CASSLDKLHQFF. The chain recombines TRBV11-3 with TRBJ1-1. Germline CDR1 and CDR2: SGHNT and YENEEA. The CDR3 has 12 amino acids.

The genes are TRBV28 and TRBJ2-3. The CDR3 runs 12 residues. Per germline, CDR1 MDHEN and CDR2 SYDVKM. The CDR3 loop reads CASSLEYGTGYF. Full variable domain (outside the CDR3, taken from reference TRBV28 and TRBJ2-3): DVKVTQSSRYLVKRTGEKVFLECVQDMDHENMFWYRQDPGLGLRLIYFSYDVKMKEKGDIPEGYSVSREKKERFSLILESASTNQTSMYLCASSLEYGTGYFGPGTRLTVL.

This CDR3 reads CSAQLWDRISYEQYF. This chain connects TRBV29-1 to TRBJ2-7; the TCRdb D gene call, TRBD1, has no DNA to confirm it. Germline V lookup: CDR1 SQVTM, CDR2 ANQGSEA. The CDR3 covers 15 residues.

The J gene is TRBJ2-5, the V gene TRBV24-1; absent DNA, TCRdb's TRBD1 call cannot be checked. The germline gives CDR1 KGHDR, CDR2 SFDVKD. The CDR3 runs to 17 residues. The CDR3 sequence is CATSAVGGGGIQETQYF.

The chain carries TRBV7-6 and TRBJ2-1; TCRdb proposes TRBD2, but this gene call is untestable without DNA. The V gene's germline CDR1 is SGHVS and CDR2 FNYEAQ. CDR3 length: 14 amino acids. The CDR3 spells CASSFERESFEQFF. The entire variable domain, with the rest obtained from reference TRBV7-6 and TRBJ2-1, is as follows: GAGVSQSPRYKVTKRGQDVALRCDPISGHVSLYWYRQALGQGPEFLTYFNYEAQQDKSGLPNDRFSAERPEGSISTLTIQRTEQRDSAMYRCASSFERESFEQFFGPGTRLTVL.

V gene TRBV29-1 combines with J gene TRBJ2-1; the TCRdb call, TRBD2, lacks DNA for checking. This CDR3 spans 13 amino acids. The germline V gene encodes CDR1 SQVTM and CDR2 ANQGSEA. CDR3 sequence: CTLGLAGYNEQFF.

The V gene is TRBV25-1, the J gene TRBJ2-2; TCRdb lists TRBD2, though no DNA is available to test this call. The length of the CDR3 is 14 residues. In germline, CDR1 is MGHDK, CDR2 SYGVNS. The CDR3 sequence: CASSELGEAGELFF. Looking up the rest from reference TRBV25-1 and TRBJ2-2 gives the full variable domain: EADIYQTPRYLVIGTGKKITLECSQTMGHDKMYWYQQDPGMELHLIHYSYGVNSTEKGDLSSESTVSRIRTEHFPLTLESARPSHTSQYLCASSELGEAGELFFGEGSRLTVL.

The V and J genes are TRBV28 and TRBJ2-7; checking the TCRdb D call of TRBD1 is not possible without DNA. Germline V CDR1 and CDR2: MDHEN, SYDVKM. The CDR3 has 14 amino acids. This chain's CDR3 is CASSLFSRFYEQYF.

This rearrangement joins TRBV6-5 to TRBJ1-2. CDR3 length: 13 amino acids. Per germline, CDR1 MNHEY and CDR2 SVGAGI. CDR3: CASSTMRTDGYTF.

This rearrangement joins TRBV4-1 to TRBJ2-1; TCRdb picks TRBD2, but there is no DNA to check that call. CDR1 is MGHRA and CDR2 is YSYEKL in the germline V gene. The CDR3 is made up of 17 amino acids. CDR3 amino acids: CASSHHVAGDSYNEQFF.

The chain links TRBV29-1 to TRBJ2-7; TCRdb indicates TRBD2, and absent DNA this call remains unverified. This CDR3 is 13 amino acids long. Germline V gene sequence: CDR1 SQVTM, CDR2 ANQGSEA. The CDR3 sequence: CSVAGLAGYEQYF.

J is TRBJ1-2 and V is TRBV20-1; as DNA is missing, the TRBD1 call by TCRdb cannot be tested. CDR1 DFQATT and CDR2 SNEGSKA come from the germline V gene (reference sequence). The CDR3 extends over 11 amino acids. The CDR3 region is CSHWGESGYTF.

The J gene is TRBJ2-1, the V gene TRBV27. The CDR3 loop spans 15 amino acids. Looked up from germline, CDR1 is MNHEY and CDR2 is SMNVEV (reference sequence). This CDR3 reads CASSLDSMTYNEQFF.

CDR3 in amino acids: CSMTGGAENTIYF. V and J are TRBV29-1 and TRBJ1-3; TCRdb proposes TRBD1, but this gene call is untestable without DNA. This CDR3 region has 13 residues. Germline V gene sequence: CDR1 SQVTM, CDR2 ANQGSEA.

The chain is built from TRBV7-9 and TRBJ1-2; without DNA, the TCRdb call of TRBD1 cannot be checked. The CDR3 length is 15 residues. Germline V lookup: CDR1 SEHNR, CDR2 FQNEAQ (reference sequence). CDR3 amino acids: CASSSPGQGARGYTF.

This chain connects TRBV27 to TRBJ2-7; the D call from TCRdb, TRBD1, cannot be confirmed without DNA. In germline, CDR1 is MNHEY, CDR2 SMNVEV (reference sequence). CDR3 length: 13 residues. The CDR3 sequence: CASSGLPVYEQYF.

The chain recombines TRBV29-1 with TRBJ1-3; TCRdb picks TRBD1, but there is no DNA to check that call. Germline CDR1 reads SQVTM; CDR2 reads ANQGSEA. This CDR3 region has 14 residues. The CDR3 spells CSVGGEKYGNTIYF.

The genes are TRBV27 and TRBJ1-2; TCRdb designates TRBD1, a call that cannot be tested without DNA. Germline loops: CDR1 MNHEY, CDR2 SMNVEV (reference sequence). The CDR3 runs to 16 residues. CDR3: CASSPTGGDTNYGYTF.

This chain links TRBV24-1 with TRBJ1-3; TCRdb indicates TRBD1, and absent DNA this call remains unverified. This CDR3 is 13 amino acids long. From germline, CDR1 is KGHDR and CDR2 SFDVKD. The CDR3 sequence: CATGQLSGNTIYF.